These 26 T cell receptor beta chains were all obtained from the same sample, sequenced in a study of blood T cell repertoires in COVID-19. The data were produced by immunoSEQ multiplex PCR, yet TCRdb's version contains in-frame clones alone and is incomplete. The table has approximately 70,000 clones, more than 80% seen once. The sample comprised peripheral blood. All receptors come from an elderly woman with active or convalescent COVID-19.

The rearrangement links TRBV13 to TRBJ1-4, with 7 bases matching TRBD1. The V segment lost 2 bases and the J segment 4 bases; nucleotides outside the gene matches: 16. The length of the CDR3 is 19 residues. CDR1 PRHDT and CDR2 FYEKMQ come from the germline V gene (reference sequence). CDR3 DNA: TGTGCCAGCAGCTTAAGTCGAACGACAGGGCCGGATGTTAATGAAAAACTGTTTTTT. Translation: CASSLSRTTGPDVNEKLFF.

The chain couples TRBV11-2 to TRBJ1-1; possible D gene TRBD1, 6 bases. Trimming stripped 3 bases from V and 3 bases from J, with 14 bases between. The length of the CDR3 is 15 residues. Germline V CDR1 and CDR2: SGHAT, FQNNGV. In DNA form, the CDR3 reads TGTGCCAGCAGCTTCGAGTCGGGGGGCCACACTGAAGCTTTCTTT. Translated, it gives CASSFESGGHTEAFF.

The CDR3 bases are TGTGCCAGCAGGAGGGACAGAAGTTATGGCTACACCTTC. This sequence encodes CASRRDRSYGYTF. V gene TRBV2 combines with J gene TRBJ1-2; TRBD1 aligns across 7 bases. This CDR3 has 13 amino acids. Germline lookup yields CDR1 SNHLY and CDR2 FYNNEI. After removal of 6 bases from V and 5 bases from J, the junction contained 6 bases not matched to a gene.

V usage is TRBV19 and J usage is TRBJ2-5; D possibly corresponds to TRBD1 (7 bases). V was clipped by 1 base and J by 4 bases, with 16 bases between them. Germline V gene sequence: CDR1 LNHDA, CDR2 SQIVND (reference sequence). This CDR3 has 16 amino acids. The DNA for the CDR3 is TGTGCCAGTAGTATAGGACTAGGAGGGGGCCGAGAGACCCAGTACTTC. This gives the protein CASSIGLGGGRETQYF.

CDR3 loop: CSAGERGGEHF. The DNA for the CDR3 is TGCAGTGCAGGAGAGAGAGGCGGAGAGCATTTT. The rearrangement joins TRBV20-1 to TRBJ1-5; D remains ambiguous. The germline V and J ends were trimmed by 6 bases and 14 bases, with 17 bases remaining between them. The CDR3 is 11 amino acids. CDR1 and CDR2 from the germline V gene are DFQATT and SNEGSKA (reference sequence).

The J gene is TRBJ2-7, the V gene TRBV4-3; the D is unclear. V lost 0 bases to trimming and J lost 7 bases, with 16 bases between them. Germline V gene lookup returns CDR1 LGHNA and CDR2 YSLEER. The CDR3 sequence is 15 residues long. CDR3 sequence: CASSQDQSTLREQYF. The CDR3 coding sequence is TGCGCCAGCAGCCAAGACCAGAGTACACTACGAGAGCAGTACTTC.

The rearrangement joins TRBV11-2 to TRBJ2-5; the D gene could be TRBD1 or TRBD2 (6 bases each). This CDR3 comprises 15 residues. Trimming took off 5 bases at V and 4 bases at J, with 17 bases between the two ends. Germline loops: CDR1 SGHAT, CDR2 FQNNGV. The CDR3 region has the DNA TGTGCCAGCAGCATAGGGGGACTTTACCTAGAGACCCAGTACTTC. It encodes CASSIGGLYLETQYF.

V is TRBV27 and J is TRBJ1-1; D not certain. This CDR3 is 13 amino acids long. Germline CDR1 reads MNHEY; CDR2 reads SMNVEV (reference sequence). Trimming took off 4 bases at V and 3 bases at J, with 9 bases between the two ends. The CDR3 is CASSYGWHTEAFF. As DNA, the CDR3 is TGTGCCAGCAGTTATGGTTGGCACACTGAAGCTTTCTTT.

V and J are TRBV5-5 and TRBJ2-2; possibly TRBD2 for D (7 bases). This CDR3 contains 17 residues. V was shortened by 0 bases and J by 4 bases, with 16 bases between the two germline ends. Germline values: CDR1 SGHKS, CDR2 YYEKEE (reference sequence). The CDR3 nucleotides are TGTGCCAGCAGCTTGGCTCCGGACGGGGGGCTCACCGGGGAGCTGTTTTTT. This gives the protein CASSLAPDGGLTGELFF. The whole variable domain, filled in from reference TRBV5-5 and TRBJ2-2, reads DAGVTQSPTHLIKTRGQQVTLRCSPISGHKSVSWYQQVLGQGPQFIFQYYEKEERGRGNFPDRFSARQFPNYSSELNVNALLLGDSALYLCASSLAPDGGLTGELFFGEGSRLTVL.

V is TRBV2 and J is TRBJ2-7, with D possibly matching TRBD2 (6 bases). The V end lost 7 bases, the J end lost 7 bases, and 29 bases lay between the germline ends. The CDR3 is 17 residues long. Germline V CDR1 and CDR2: SNHLY, FYNNEI. The CDR3 DNA reads TGTGCCAGCAAGGACTATACGGACCCACGGGGGATGGGGGAGCAGTACTTC. Translated: CASKDYTDPRGMGEQYF.

This clone was picked up a small number of times. This chain uses TRBV6-6 with TRBJ1-6; D uncertain. V gave up 6 bases and J gave up 14 bases, with 14 bases separating them. This CDR3 has 12 amino acids. Germline CDR1 and CDR2: MNHNY and SVGAGI (reference sequence). The CDR3 here is CASRPEVKSLHF. The CDR3 DNA reads TGTGCCAGCAGGCCTGAGGTTAAGTCCCTCCACTTT.

V is TRBV10-3 and J is TRBJ2-5, with 11 bases matching TRBD2. The V gene end was trimmed by 2 bases and the J gene end by 7 bases; junction bases not matched to a gene: 12. Looked up from germline, CDR1 is ENHRY and CDR2 is SYGVKD. CDR3 length: 17 amino acids. The chain's CDR3 is CAISELAGGPKSGTQYF. The CDR3 nucleotides read TGTGCCATCAGTGAGCTAGCGGGGGGCCCCAAGTCCGGGACCCAGTACTTC.

The rearrangement joins TRBV3-1 (or the pseudogene TRBV3-2) to TRBJ2-7; the D gene is possibly TRBD2 (6 bases). CDR3 length: 14 amino acids. Germline CDR1 is LGHDT and CDR2 is YNNKEL (reference sequence). V was clipped by 8 bases and J by 7 bases, with 21 bases between them. The CDR3 DNA sequence: TGTGCCAGCCGTGCGGCAGTCGAGGCGGGAGAGCAGTACTTC. Protein product: CASRAAVEAGEQYF.

The CDR3 here is CASSPAPGPEQYF. The DNA of the CDR3 is TGTGCCAGCAGCCCCGCCCCGGGTCCCGAGCAGTACTTC. This rearrangement joins TRBV7-2 to TRBJ2-7; D is unresolved. Deletions cut 5 bases from V and 6 bases from J, with 14 bases between. CDR3 length: 13 residues. The germline V gene has CDR1 SGHTA and CDR2 FQGNSA.

This chain links TRBV2 with TRBJ1-2; D is unclear. Germline CDR1 SNHLY, CDR2 FYNNEI. The CDR3 runs 12 residues. Trimming took off 5 bases at V and 8 bases at J, with 12 bases between the two ends. Here the CDR3 reads CASSWYEAGYTF. The CDR3, as DNA: TGTGCCAGCAGTTGGTACGAGGCCGGCTACACCTTC.

The J gene is TRBJ1-2, the V gene TRBV19; D perhaps matches TRBD1 (6 bases). Germline CDR1 and CDR2: LNHDA and SQIVND (reference sequence). The CDR3 is 11 amino acids. CDR3 DNA: TGTGGGACAGCTTCTAACTATGGCTACACCTTC. Its protein product is CGTASNYGYTF. The variable domain in full, with the rest retrieved from reference TRBV19 and TRBJ1-2, is DGGITQSPKYLFRKEGQNVTLSCEQNLNHDAMYWYRQDPGQGLRLIYYSQIVNDFQKGDIAEGYSVSREKKESFPLTVTSAQKNPTAFYLCGTASNYGYTFGSGTRLTVV.

The rearrangement joins TRBV6-2 or TRBV6-3 to TRBJ2-2, with D possibly being TRBD2 (5 bases). With 7 bases removed from V and 9 bases from J, the gap between germline ends came to 21 bases. The CDR3 covers 15 residues. CDR1 is MNHEY, CDR2 SVGEGT, per germline. For the CDR3, the DNA is TGTGCCAGCACCCCGCGGCGGGTAGACGTGAGGGAGCTGTTTTTT. Translated: CASTPRRVDVRELFF.

This rearrangement joins TRBV6-2 or TRBV6-3 to TRBJ2-3; TRBD2 matches 10 bases. Germline CDR1 is MNHEY and CDR2 is SVGEGT. The ends lost 2 bases at V and 3 bases at J; junction bases unmatched: 2. The CDR3 has 15 residues. CDR3 in DNA: TGTGCCAGCAGTTACGTACTAGCGGGAACAGATACGCAGTATTTT. As protein: CASSYVLAGTDTQYF.

V and J are TRBV7-9 and TRBJ2-2; a possible D gene is TRBD1 (6 bases). Germline values: CDR1 SEHNR, CDR2 FQNEAQ (reference sequence). Trimming removed 7 bases from V and 8 bases from J, with 14 bases in between. This CDR3 comprises 13 residues. The CDR3 spells CASTWGLRGELFF. The CDR3 nucleotides are TGTGCCAGCACGTGGGGGCTCCGGGGGGAGCTGTTTTTT. Together with reference TRBV7-9 and TRBJ2-2, the CDR3 gives the full variable domain: DTGVSQNPRHKITKRGQNVTFRCDPISEHNRLYWYRQTLGQGPEFLTYFQNEAQLEKSRLLSDRFSAERPKGSFSTLEIQRTEQGDSAMYLCASTWGLRGELFFGEGSRLTVL.

This clone appeared a few times. The V call is TRBV5-4, the J call TRBJ2-2; 7 bases are a match to TRBD1. J was trimmed by 2 bases and V by 5 bases; bases with no gene match: 12. The CDR3 sequence is 17 residues long. The germline V gene has CDR1 SGHNT and CDR2 YYREEE (reference sequence). The CDR3 region has the DNA TGTGCCAGCAGTGACGACAGGGCCTATTTAAACACCGGGGAGCTGTTTTTT. Translation: CASSDDRAYLNTGELFF.

This chain joins TRBV27 and TRBJ1-6, with a weak D call TRBD1 (5 bases). This CDR3 comprises 15 residues. The germline V and J ends were trimmed by 6 bases and 11 bases, with 20 bases remaining between them. Germline V gene sequence: CDR1 MNHEY, CDR2 SMNVEV (reference sequence). The DNA for the CDR3 is TGTGCCAGCAGCCTAACCCAGGCTAGGGGTCCACCCCTCCACTTT. Residues: CASSLTQARGPPLHF.

The V and J genes are TRBV18 and TRBJ1-5, with TRBD1 identical over 10 bases. The CDR3 has 15 amino acids. Germline V lookup: CDR1 KGHSH, CDR2 LQKENI. V trimming: 5 bases; J trimming: 4 bases; junction bases outside the gene matches: 5. CDR3 sequence (DNA): TGTGCCAGCTCAATGGACAGGGGGTCAAATCAGCCCCAGCATTTT. This gives the protein CASSMDRGSNQPQHF.

CDR3 sequence: CASRRNRDLYEKLFF. The CDR3 region has the DNA TGTGCCAGCAGGCGAAACAGGGATTTATATGAAAAACTGTTTTTT. V and J are TRBV7-2 and TRBJ1-4; possibly TRBD1 for D (6 bases). Germline V CDR1 and CDR2: SGHTA, FQGNSA. The CDR3 contains 15 residues. Trimming pared 6 bases from V and 6 bases from J, leaving 17 bases between.

This chain connects TRBV29-1 to TRBJ1-4; a weak D match, TRBD1 (6 bases). Trimming removed 4 bases at V and 5 bases at J, with 14 bases between. CDR3 length: 14 amino acids. CDR1 and CDR2 (germline): SQVTM, ANQGSEA. CDR3 in DNA: TGCAGCGTTGCCCCATGGGGACAAAATGAAAAACTGTTTTTT. It codes for CSVAPWGQNEKLFF.

The chain combines TRBV7-2 with TRBJ1-2; 12 positions agree with TRBD1. Unmatched junction bases numbered 5, after V lost 5 bases and J lost 7 bases. Germline CDR1 SGHTA, CDR2 FQGNSA. This CDR3 is 14 amino acids long. CDR3 loop: CASSGDRGRGGYTF. Written as DNA, the CDR3 is TGTGCCAGCAGCGGGGACAGGGGGCGCGGTGGCTACACCTTC.

This sequence joins TRBV28 and TRBJ2-1; 8 bases line up with TRBD1. The germline CDR1 and CDR2 sequences are MDHEN and SYDVKM. The CDR3 totals 16 residues. V shed 8 bases and J 7 bases; nucleotides not matched to a gene: 16. The CDR3 here is CASHSPPGQDKNEQFF. Written as DNA, the CDR3 is TGTGCCAGCCATTCCCCTCCGGGACAGGATAAGAATGAGCAGTTCTTC.